This TCR beta chain was captured in a study of T cells in Graves' hyperthyroidism and ophthalmopathy. The CDR3 consists of 13 residues. Germline CDR1 and CDR2: SSHAT and FNYEAQ (reference sequence). The table lists this clonotype with many counts. Its antigen is unidentified. A read error may account for a junction end that differs from germline. TCR beta CDR3 regions were amplified from RNA transcripts. Carried out on the TCR CDR3, a first-round RT-PCR used the HTBI primer set. TCRdb re-derived calls from the multiplex PCR reads in MiXCR, one entry per CDR3 protein. The sample holds around 800,000 distinct CDR3 sequences, around 38% seen once. Study results and caveats: In the blood, most expanded thyroid clonotypes above 0.001 appeared as well. Prediction of ophthalmopathy progression came a median 6.5 months pre-onset.

Sequencing was done on a sample of blood. This chain connects TRBV7-7 to TRBJ2-5, with D maybe TRBD2 (5 bases). This receptor was obtained from a man between 18 and 29 years old with Graves' hyperthyroidism. This CDR3 reads CASSRSREETQYF. In DNA form, the CDR3 reads TGTGCTAGCAGCCGGTCGCGGGAAGAGACCCAGTACTTC.